This TCR beta chain was found in a study of control samples from healthy donors and cancer patients. Germline CDR1 LNHDA, CDR2 SQIVND (reference sequence). Trimming removed 3 bases at V and 4 bases at J, with 6 bases between. The CDR3 covers 13 residues. Generated by immunoSEQ multiplex PCR, the TCRdb table keeps only in-frame clones and is missing some. In the table there are roughly 59,000 clones, more than 90% of which are singletons. The sequenced sample consisted of PBMCs. The receptor comes from a man aged 35-49 years with colorectal cancer. This chain uses TRBV19 with TRBJ2-2; D remains ambiguous. In DNA form, the CDR3 reads TGTGCCAGTAGTATCGTGGTCACCGGGGAGCTGTTTTTT. This encodes CASSIVVTGELFF. Combining the CDR3 with reference TRBV19 and TRBJ2-2 gives the whole variable domain DGGITQSPKYLFRKEGQNVTLSCEQNLNHDAMYWYRQDPGQGLRLIYYSQIVNDFQKGDIAEGYSVSREKKESFPLTVTSAQKNPTAFYLCASSIVVTGELFFGEGSRLTVL.